Sequencing of this TCR beta chain was carried out in a study of blood T cell repertoires in COVID-19. Study overall: Samples came from the United States, Italy and Spain, spanning acute and convalescent COVID-19. In each case, the material was cDNA or gDNA derived from T cells, B-cell-depleted T cells, or PBMCs.

As processed by the authors: Estimation of nucleated cell counts was performed using reference gene primer amplification. TCRdb's copy holds only in-frame clones and misses some; the assay was immunoSEQ multiplex PCR. V and J calls and clone size are given by that table; D and trimming were obtained from the DNA. The sample holds 200,000 to 300,000 clones, 88% seen once. The CDR3 covers 16 residues. Germline CDR1 reads SGHNT; CDR2 reads YENEEA. Trimming at V came to 3 bases and at J to 8 bases, leaving 11 bases not matched to a gene. The sample taken for sequencing was peripheral blood. The chain has TRBV11-3 and TRBJ2-3, with 10 bases lining up with TRBD2. The receptor was isolated from a man aged 55 to 70 who had recovered from COVID-19. This chain's CDR3 is CASSLSLAGLGGTQYF. CDR3 DNA: TGTGCCAGCAGCTTGTCACTAGCGGGGTTGGGGGGTACGCAGTATTTT.